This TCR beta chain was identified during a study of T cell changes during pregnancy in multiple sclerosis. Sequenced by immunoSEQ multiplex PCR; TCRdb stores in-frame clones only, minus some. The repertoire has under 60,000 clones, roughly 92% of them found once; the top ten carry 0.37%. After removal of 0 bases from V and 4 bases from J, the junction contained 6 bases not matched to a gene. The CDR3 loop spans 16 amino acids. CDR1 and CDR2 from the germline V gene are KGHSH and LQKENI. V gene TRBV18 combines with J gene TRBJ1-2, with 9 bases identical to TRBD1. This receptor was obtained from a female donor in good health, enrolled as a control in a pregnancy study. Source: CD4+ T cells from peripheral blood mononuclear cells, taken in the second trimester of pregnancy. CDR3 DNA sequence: TGTGCCAGCTCACCACCAAGCATGGGACAGGGCTATGGCTACACCTTC. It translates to CASSPPSMGQGYGYTF. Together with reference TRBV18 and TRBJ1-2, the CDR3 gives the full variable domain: NAGVMQNPRHLVRRRGQEARLRCSPMKGHSHVYWYRQLPEEGLKFMVYLQKENIIDESGMPKERFSAEFPKEGPSILRIQQVVRGDSAAYFCASSPPSMGQGYGYTFGSGTRLTVV.